The present entry profiles one TCR beta chain with its context. J gave up 1 base and V 3 bases, and 5 bases lay outside the gene matches. CDR1 is SNHLY, CDR2 FYNNEI, per germline. CDR3 length: 15 amino acids. Here immunoSEQ multiplex PCR was the method, and the copy in TCRdb shows in-frame clones only, minus some. The sample comprises about 320,000 clones, more than 70% of which are singletons, and under 8% rests with the top ten. This entry comes from a study of blood T cell repertoires in COVID-19. Specimen: peripheral blood. This clonotype was obtained from a man younger than 35 who had recovered from COVID-19. The chain combines TRBV2 with TRBJ1-1, with TRBD1 identical over 7 bases. The CDR3 reads CASSDGQVTNTEAFF. The CDR3 nucleotides read TGTGCCAGCAGTGATGGACAGGTTACGAACACTGAAGCTTTCTTT.